One and the same sample provided the 2 T cell receptor beta chains below, sequenced in a study of CD8 T cells in Susac syndrome. RNA, at about 0.45 to 1 ug, was reverse transcribed with random hexamers. One entry per CDR3 protein results from TCRdb running MiXCR on the immunoSEQ multiplex PCR reads. The sample lists around 200,000 distinct CDR3 sequences; around 95% were seen once. Material for sequencing was CD4+ T cells from PBMCs. The receptors derive from a human donor in good health.

This chain uses TRBV30 with TRBJ2-3, with 9 positions matching TRBD1. V lost 1 base and J lost 5; bases outside the gene matches: 4. Germline values: CDR1 GTSNPN, CDR2 SVGIG (reference sequence). This CDR3 is 14 amino acids long. CDR3 sequence: CAWSGQGVKDTQYF. The CDR3 DNA follows: TGTGCCTGGAGTGGACAGGGGGTGAAAGATACGCAGTATTTT.

The chain joins TRBV19 to TRBJ1-1; D is ambiguous. The CDR3 totals 14 residues. Trimming cost V 5 bases and J 1 base, with 11 bases left between them. Germline CDR1 LNHDA, CDR2 SQIVND (reference sequence). The chain's CDR3 is CASSRRTQNTEAFF. Written as DNA, the CDR3 is TGTGCCAGTAGTCGAAGGACTCAGAACACTGAAGCTTTCTTT.